This T cell receptor (beta chain) is drawn from a study of T-cell reconstitution after alpha-beta-depleted transplantation in children. The V and J ends lost 1 base and 2 bases, in that order; junction bases with no gene match: 9. The CDR3 extends over 18 amino acids. CDR1 and CDR2 from the germline V gene are SQVTM and ANQGSEA. It was with unique molecular identifiers that the TCRbeta library was prepared. MiXCR, run by TCRdb on the PCR reads, gives a single entry per CDR3 protein. The sample lists 500,000 to 650,000 distinct CDR3 sequences, about an eighth seen once, with 13% to 15% in the top ten. This clonotype was observed a few times.

This receptor was identified in a female patient younger than 10 who had a stem cell transplant for aplastic anemia, so the T cells may come from the graft donor. The specimen was PBMCs, mostly from graft donor cells, collected 180 days after TCRalphabeta/CD19-depleted stem cell transplant. V and J are TRBV29-1 and TRBJ2-3, with TRBD2 identical over 13 bases. CDR3 DNA sequence: TGCAGCGTTGAAGCCTGGGGAGGGACTAGCGGGATCACAGATACGCAGTATTTT. It specifies CSVEAWGGTSGITDTQYF.